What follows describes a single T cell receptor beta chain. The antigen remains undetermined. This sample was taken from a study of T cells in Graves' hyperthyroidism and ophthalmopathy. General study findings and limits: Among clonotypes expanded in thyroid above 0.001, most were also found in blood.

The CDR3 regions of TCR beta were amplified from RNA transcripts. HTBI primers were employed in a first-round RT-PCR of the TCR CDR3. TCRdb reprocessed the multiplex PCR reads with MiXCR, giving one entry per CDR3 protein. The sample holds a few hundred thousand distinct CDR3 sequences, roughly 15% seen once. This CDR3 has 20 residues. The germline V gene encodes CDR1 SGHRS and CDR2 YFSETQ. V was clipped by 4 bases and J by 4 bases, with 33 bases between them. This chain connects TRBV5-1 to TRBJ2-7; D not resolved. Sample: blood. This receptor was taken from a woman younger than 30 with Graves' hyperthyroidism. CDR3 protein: CASSQGVPATFANFPYEQYF. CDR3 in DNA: TGCGCCAGCAGCCAAGGCGTCCCAGCGACCTTTGCCAACTTTCCATACGAGCAGTACTTC.